What follows describes a single TCR beta chain. Its matching antigen is unknown. The data stem from a study of a mutant IDH1 vaccine in newly diagnosed glioma. Study summary: Most had both radiotherapy and temozolomide beforehand; others had only one.

Time point defined: baseline, week 1 (first vaccination visit). Indicated treatment: pre-vaccination baseline after standard-of-care therapy. The study's findings and limits: Immune responses induced by vaccination arose in approximately 93% of the patients. Pseudoprogression apparently lacked any relation to changes in top peripheral T cell clonotypes.

Using immunoSEQ multiplex PCR, the repertoire was profiled, and TCRdb retains in-frame clones only, with some absent. The table has over 80,000 clones, 70% to 90% seen once. The starting material was PBMCs, obtained from a glioma patient treated with radiotherapy, temozolomide or both. This clonotype was sampled from a woman between 50 and 59 years old with glioma.

CDR3 in amino acids: CASSSDGNQPQHF. CDR3 DNA sequence: TGCGCCAGCAGCTCGGACGGAAATCAGCCCCAGCATTTT. The J gene is TRBJ1-5, the V gene TRBV5-1, with D unresolved. CDR1 is SGHRS and CDR2 is YFSETQ in the germline V gene. Between the trimmed V and J ends, which lost 3 bases and 4 bases, there was a span of 8 bases. The CDR3 is 13 amino acids.